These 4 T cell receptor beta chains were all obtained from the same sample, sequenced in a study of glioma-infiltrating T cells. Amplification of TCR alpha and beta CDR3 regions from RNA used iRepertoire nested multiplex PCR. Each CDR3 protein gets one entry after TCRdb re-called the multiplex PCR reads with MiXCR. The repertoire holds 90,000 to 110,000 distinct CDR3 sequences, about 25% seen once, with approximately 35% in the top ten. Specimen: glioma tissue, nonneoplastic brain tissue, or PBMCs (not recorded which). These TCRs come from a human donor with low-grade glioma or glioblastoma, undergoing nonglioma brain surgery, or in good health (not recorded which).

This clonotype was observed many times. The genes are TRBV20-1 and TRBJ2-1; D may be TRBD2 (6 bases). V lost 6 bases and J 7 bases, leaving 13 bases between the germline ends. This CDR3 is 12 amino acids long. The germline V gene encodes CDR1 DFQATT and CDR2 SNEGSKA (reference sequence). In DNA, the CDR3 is TGCAGTGCCAACAGCGGAGGGAATGAGCAGTTCTTC. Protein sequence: CSANSGGNEQFF.

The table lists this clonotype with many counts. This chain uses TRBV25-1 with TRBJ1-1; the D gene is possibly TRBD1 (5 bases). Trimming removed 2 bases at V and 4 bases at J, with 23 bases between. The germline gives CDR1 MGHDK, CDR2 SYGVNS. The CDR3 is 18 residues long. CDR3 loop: CASSETLGGAGRGTEAFF. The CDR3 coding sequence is TGTGCCAGCAGTGAAACCCTAGGCGGCGCCGGGAGGGGCACTGAAGCTTTCTTT.

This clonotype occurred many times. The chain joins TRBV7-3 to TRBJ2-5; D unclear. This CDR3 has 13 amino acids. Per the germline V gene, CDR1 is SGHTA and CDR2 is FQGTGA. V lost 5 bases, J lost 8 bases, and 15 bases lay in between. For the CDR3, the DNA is TGTGCCAGCAGCGACGACCTCTTCGGAACCCAGTACTTC. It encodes CASSDDLFGTQYF.

CDR3 DNA sequence: TGTGCCACCAGCAGTCCGGGGGGCGCACAGCCCCCCCATTTT. This encodes CATSSPGGAQPPHF. The chain links TRBV15 to TRBJ1-5; D perhaps matches TRBD1 (6 bases). The CDR3 extends over 14 amino acids. Trimming stripped 3 bases from V and 16 bases from J, with 22 bases between. Germline CDR1 and CDR2: LNHNV and YYDKDF (reference sequence).